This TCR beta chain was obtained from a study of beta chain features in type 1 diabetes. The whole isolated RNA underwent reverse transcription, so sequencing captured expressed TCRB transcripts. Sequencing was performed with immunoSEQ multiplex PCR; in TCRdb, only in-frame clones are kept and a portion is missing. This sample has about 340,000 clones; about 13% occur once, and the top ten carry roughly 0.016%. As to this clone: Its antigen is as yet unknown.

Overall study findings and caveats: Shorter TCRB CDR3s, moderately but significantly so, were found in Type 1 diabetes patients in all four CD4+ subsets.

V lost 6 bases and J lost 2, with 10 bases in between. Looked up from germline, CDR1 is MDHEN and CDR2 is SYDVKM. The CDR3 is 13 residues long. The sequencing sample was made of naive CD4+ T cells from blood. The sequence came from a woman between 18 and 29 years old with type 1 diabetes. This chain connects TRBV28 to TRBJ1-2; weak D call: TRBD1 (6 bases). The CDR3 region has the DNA TGTGCCAGCAGAATTACAGGGAACTATGGCTACACCTTC. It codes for CASRITGNYGYTF.